The source of this T cell receptor (beta chain) is a study of cytomegalovirus exposure and HLA in healthy donors. Study results and caveats: One variant, a missense change in DCLRE1C, was linked in a later analysis to TCR beta V- and J-gene trimming. HLA restriction was apparent for most CMV-associated TCR beta chains in a later analysis. Sequencing probably produced one cluster of sequence variants that were highly shared.

This clone was seen a handful of times. The antigen is undetermined. The donors gave bone marrow, and they were healthy. 60 Vbeta and 13 Jbeta primers were used in PCR. Produced via immunoSEQ multiplex PCR; TCRdb's table is partial and in-frame only. The sample shows roughly 160,000 clones, less than 80% of them seen only once. Trimming pared 3 bases from V and 8 bases from J, leaving 11 bases between. The CDR3 is 13 residues long. Germline V CDR1 and CDR2: SGHNT, YENEEA. V usage is TRBV11-3 and J usage is TRBJ1-3; no firm D call. What was sequenced was PBMCs. This receptor was obtained from a man aged 35 to 55 in good health and CMV-seronegative. CDR3 coding DNA: TGTGCCAGCAGCTTTCCCCCAGAGGACACCATATATTTT. Amino acid sequence: CASSFPPEDTIYF.